The TCR beta chain described here comes from a study of blood T cell repertoires in COVID-19. Study details: The United States, Italy and Spain supplied acute and convalescent COVID-19 samples. PBMCs, B-cell-depleted T cells, or T cells were the source of the cDNA or gDNA that made up the material.

CDR3 length: 16 amino acids. V shed 3 bases and J shed 0 bases, with 12 bases lying between them. The germline V gene encodes CDR1 KGHDR and CDR2 SFDVKD. Assignments of participants to cohorts depended upon their own reported clinical history. Original processing notes: Estimates of nucleated cell counts were drawn from the amplification of reference gene primers. Using immunoSEQ multiplex PCR, the repertoire was profiled, and TCRdb retains in-frame clones only, with some absent. Clonal size and the V and J genes are those of that table, whereas D and trimming came from the DNA. The sample has hundreds of thousands of clones, 85% seen once.

The genes are TRBV24-1 and TRBJ2-3, with D unresolved. The sequencing sample was made of PBMCs or T cells enriched from blood (not recorded which). The sequence derives from a woman aged 45-60 years who had recovered from COVID-19. DNA for the CDR3: TGTGCCACCAGTGATCCAAAAGCGATAAGCACAGATACGCAGTATTTT. It translates to CATSDPKAISTDTQYF.